This entry is about one T cell receptor beta chain. This specimen belongs to a study of cytomegalovirus exposure and HLA in healthy donors. Overall study: T cells numbering approximately 170 million yielded around 120 million unique TCR beta sequences in an earlier analysis.

The primer mix had 60 Vbeta and 13 Jbeta primers. The method was immunoSEQ multiplex PCR; TCRdb's version includes in-frame clones alone and lacks a portion of them. The profile covers about 140,000 clones, with over 75% appearing a single time and around 0.5% taken by the ten largest. V was shortened by 0 bases and J by 5 bases, with 13 bases between the two germline ends. The CDR3 is made up of 15 amino acids. Germline CDR1 MNHNY, CDR2 SVGAGI (reference sequence). This clonotype originated in a woman between 35 and 50 years old in good health and CMV-seronegative. What was sequenced was PBMCs. This rearrangement joins TRBV6-6 to TRBJ1-1; no clear D. CDR3 residues: CASSYSNRRVTEAFF. The CDR3 nucleotides are TGTGCCAGCAGTTACTCGAACCGACGGGTAACTGAAGCTTTCTTT.